This paragraph covers one TCR beta chain sequence. The antigen remains undetermined. This specimen comes from a study of T cell responses to AZD1222 COVID-19 vaccine. Study-level points and caveats: Spike-wide coverage was observed for vaccine-associated CD4 TCRs, with dominant responses at 160-218 and 743-854. There were mostly white British donors and more females than males, and clonal diversity was possibly underestimated. Close to half of all spike-specific TCRs reportedly target regions of the variants that are unmutated.

The CDR3 has 19 amino acids. The germline CDR1 and CDR2 sequences are SGHRS and YFSETQ. With V trimmed by 0 bases and J by 4 bases, 9 bases remained unmatched. The assay was immunoSEQ multiplex PCR, and TCRdb's table has in-frame clones only and misses some. The table records about 120,000 clones, around nine tenths of them present only once. This TCR was recovered from an adult in good health. The sequencing used peripheral blood, collected on day 0 of AZD1222 vaccination. J is TRBJ2-1 and V is TRBV5-1, with 14 positions matching TRBD2. CDR3 coding DNA: TGCGCCAGCAGCTTGGTTGCCGGGACTAGCGGGGGCCTTTACAATGAGCAGTTCTTC. Its protein product is CASSLVAGTSGGLYNEQFF.